The 4 T cell receptor beta chains presented below share a single source sample, sequenced in a study of long-term antiretroviral therapy in people with HIV. A v3.0 immunoSEQ assay was performed at survey level. The repertoire was sequenced with immunoSEQ multiplex PCR; TCRdb's copy has only in-frame clones and lacks some. The profile shows 23,000 or so clones, over 85% of them singletons. This sample comprised unsorted PBMCs, obtained 7.6 years after starting antiretroviral therapy. The receptors were gathered from a woman aged 40 to 50 with HIV.

J is TRBJ1-2 and V is TRBV2; D not resolved. Trimming took 7 bases from V and 5 from J, leaving 20 bases between them. Germline V gives CDR1 SNHLY, CDR2 FYNNEI. CDR3 size: 15 residues. DNA of the CDR3: TGTGCCAGCAAACCAGGTCGGAGATCGGGTTATGGCTACACCTTC. Residues: CASKPGRRSGYGYTF.

The chain is built from TRBV10-3 and TRBJ2-7, with no clear D. Germline loops: CDR1 ENHRY, CDR2 SYGVKD. CDR3 length equals 14 residues. V lost 3 bases to trimming and J lost 6 bases, with 15 bases between them. The CDR3 DNA is TGTGCCATCAGTGAAACGGCCGGGCGGCGCGAGCAGTACTTC. Amino acids: CAISETAGRREQYF.

The CDR3 nucleotides read TGTGCCAGCAGCTCCGGACTAGCGGGCACAGATACGCAGTATTTT. This gives the protein CASSSGLAGTDTQYF. This chain links TRBV7-2 with TRBJ2-3; 10 bases align to TRBD2. With 4 bases clipped from V and 1 base from J, the junction kept 2 bases outside the gene matches. Per the germline V gene, CDR1 is SGHTA and CDR2 is FQGNSA. This CDR3 has 15 residues.

This clone was seen only once. The CDR3 coding sequence is TGTGCCAGTAGTATCCCCGGGGTTTATAGCAATCAGCCCCAGCATTTT. Translated, it gives CASSIPGVYSNQPQHF. The chain couples TRBV19 to TRBJ1-5; D is unresolved. V was cut by 3 bases and J by 0 bases, with 12 bases left in between. CDR1 and CDR2 from the germline V gene are LNHDA and SQIVND (reference sequence). The CDR3 runs 16 residues.